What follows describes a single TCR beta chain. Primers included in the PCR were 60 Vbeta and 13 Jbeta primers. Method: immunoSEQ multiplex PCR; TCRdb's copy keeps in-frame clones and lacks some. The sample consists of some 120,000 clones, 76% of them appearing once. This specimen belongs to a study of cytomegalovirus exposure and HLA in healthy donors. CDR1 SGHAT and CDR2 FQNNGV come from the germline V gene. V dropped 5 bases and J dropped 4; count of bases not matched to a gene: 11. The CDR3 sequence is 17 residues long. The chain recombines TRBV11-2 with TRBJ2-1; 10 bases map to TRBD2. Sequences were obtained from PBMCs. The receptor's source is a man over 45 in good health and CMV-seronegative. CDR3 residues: CASSQRETSGEYNEQFF. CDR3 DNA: TGTGCCAGCAGCCAGCGCGAAACTAGCGGGGAATACAATGAGCAGTTCTTC.